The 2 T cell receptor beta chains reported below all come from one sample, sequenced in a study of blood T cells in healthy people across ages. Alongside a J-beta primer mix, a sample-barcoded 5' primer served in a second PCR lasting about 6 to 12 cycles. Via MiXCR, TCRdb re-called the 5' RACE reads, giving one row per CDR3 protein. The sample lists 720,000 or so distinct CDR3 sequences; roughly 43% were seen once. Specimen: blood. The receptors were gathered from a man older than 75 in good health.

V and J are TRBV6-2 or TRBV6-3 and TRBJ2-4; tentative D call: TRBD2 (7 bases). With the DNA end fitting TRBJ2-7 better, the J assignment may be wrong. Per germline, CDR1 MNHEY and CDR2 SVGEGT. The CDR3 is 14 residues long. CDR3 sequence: CASNKGGSPYEQYF. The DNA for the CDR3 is TGTGCCAGCAACAAGGGGGGGAGCCCCTACGAGCAGTACTTC.

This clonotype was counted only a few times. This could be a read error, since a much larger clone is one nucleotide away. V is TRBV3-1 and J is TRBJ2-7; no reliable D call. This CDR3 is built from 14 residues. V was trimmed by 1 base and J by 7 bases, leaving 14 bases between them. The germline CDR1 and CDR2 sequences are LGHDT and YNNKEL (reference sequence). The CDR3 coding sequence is TGTGCCAGCAGCCAAGGTGTAGGGTTCGGTGAGCAGTACTTC. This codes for CASSQGVGFGEQYF.